This T cell receptor (beta chain) was observed in a study of shared clonotypes between healthy human individuals. Study-wide context: A couple of female and a few male donors aged 18 to 49 were enrolled. Notes on the study in general: Sampling covered nothing but blood. Tissue TCR repertoires likely differ from those found in blood.

A remark on this clone: The antigen is undetermined. This may arise from a read error, as a much more abundant clone is one base away.

Germline CDR1 is PRHDT and CDR2 is FYEKMQ (reference sequence). There are 12 residues in the CDR3. Each cell subset's genomic DNA was divided evenly among several immunoSEQ plates. PBMC DNA, left unsorted, was sequenced on ten immunoSEQ deep assay plates. This table comes from immunoSEQ multiplex PCR, and its TCRdb copy is limited to in-frame clones, with some not included. The repertoire has a few hundred thousand clones, 70% to 80% of them found once; the top ten carry over 9.5%. The source is a woman aged 40 to 49 in good health. Some clones in this sample may be carry-over from other donors' samples. Sequences were obtained from PBMCs. The rearrangement uses TRBV13 and TRBJ2-5, with 7 bases aligning to TRBD1. CDR3 sequence: CAGSLIGTAQYF. CDR3 sequence (DNA): TGTGCCGGCAGCTTAATCGGGACAGCCCAGTACTTC.